This T cell receptor beta chain was identified in a study of vaccination and CD4 T cells after COVID-19. Study-level information: Cultures that served as controls received a CEFX pool, an HIV-1 Nef pool, or no peptide.

The time point was: late sampling 161 to 241 days after vaccination in a few convalescent patients. The treatment is: roughly 11-day PBMC culture with coronavirus spike peptide pools or control peptides (ViraFEST assay). Oncomine TCR Beta short-read sequencing was applied to DNA from cultured CD4+ T cells. TCRdb redid the calling of the PCR reads with MiXCR, one entry per CDR3 protein. The sample shows 20,000 to 25,000 distinct CDR3 sequences, roughly two fifths of them seen only once. Concerning this clonotype itself: Its cognate antigen is unknown.

The germline V gene encodes CDR1 MNHNS and CDR2 SASEGT. The J segment lost 5 bases and the V segment lost 10 bases, leaving 14 bases of the junction unmatched. The length of the CDR3 is 16 residues. The V call is TRBV6-1, the J call TRBJ2-5, with 12 bases that match TRBD2. The material was CD4+ T cells from blood, cultured in vitro, obtained about 7 months after SARS-CoV-2 vaccination. This clonotype was sampled from a human donor who had recovered from COVID-19. The CDR3 DNA is TGTGCCACCTCGGGATCTAGCGGGAGGGGATTGGAGACCCAGTACTTC. It encodes CATSGSSGRGLETQYF.